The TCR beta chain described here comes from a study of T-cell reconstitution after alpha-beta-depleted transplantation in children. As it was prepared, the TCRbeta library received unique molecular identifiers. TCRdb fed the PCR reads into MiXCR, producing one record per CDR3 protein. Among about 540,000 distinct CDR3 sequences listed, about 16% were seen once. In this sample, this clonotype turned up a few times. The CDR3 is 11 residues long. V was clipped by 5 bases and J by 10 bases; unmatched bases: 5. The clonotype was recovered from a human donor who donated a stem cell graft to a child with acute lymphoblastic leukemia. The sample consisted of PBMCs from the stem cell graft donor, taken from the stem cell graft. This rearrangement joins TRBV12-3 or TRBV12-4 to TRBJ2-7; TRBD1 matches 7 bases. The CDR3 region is CASSGNRGQYF. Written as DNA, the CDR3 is TGTGCCAGCAGTGGAAACAGGGGCCAGTACTTC.